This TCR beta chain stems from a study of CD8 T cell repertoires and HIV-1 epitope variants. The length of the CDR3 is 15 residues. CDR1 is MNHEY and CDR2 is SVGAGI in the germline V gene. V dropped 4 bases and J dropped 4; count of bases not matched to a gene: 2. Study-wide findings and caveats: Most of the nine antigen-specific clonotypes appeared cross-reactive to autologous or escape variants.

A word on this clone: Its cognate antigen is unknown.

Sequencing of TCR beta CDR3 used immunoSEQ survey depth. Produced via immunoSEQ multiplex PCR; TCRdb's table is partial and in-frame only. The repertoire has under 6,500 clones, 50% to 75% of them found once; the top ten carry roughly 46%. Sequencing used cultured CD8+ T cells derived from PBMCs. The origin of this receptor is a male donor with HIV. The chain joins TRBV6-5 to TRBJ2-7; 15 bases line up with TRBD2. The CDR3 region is CASSSGTSGRYEQYF. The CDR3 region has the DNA TGTGCCAGCAGTTCCGGGACTAGCGGGAGGTACGAGCAGTACTTC.